This T cell receptor (beta chain) was observed in a study of blood T cell repertoires in COVID-19. Study context: Sites across the United States, Italy and Spain contributed samples from acute and convalescent COVID-19.

Per the original data handling: Quantification of nucleated cells was approximated via reference gene primer amplification. Method: immunoSEQ multiplex PCR; TCRdb's copy keeps in-frame clones and lacks some. V and J calls and clone size come straight from that table; D and trimming were deduced from the DNA. Among 140,000 to 150,000 clones listed, 84% were seen once. CDR1 and CDR2 (germline): LGHDT, YNNKEL (reference sequence). V lost 4 bases, J lost 7 bases, and 15 bases lay in between. The CDR3 is made up of 14 amino acids. This receptor was taken from a young man with COVID-19, enrolled during active disease. The sample taken for sequencing was peripheral blood. The rearrangement joins TRBV3-1 (or the pseudogene TRBV3-2) to TRBJ2-3, with D tentatively TRBD2 (6 bases). The CDR3: CASSPLEGLNTQYF. Here the CDR3 DNA reads TGTGCCAGCAGCCCCCTGGAGGGACTTAATACGCAGTATTTT.